The 6 T cell receptor beta chains below were found in one sample sequenced in a study of technical replicates of blood from a few donors. Produced via immunoSEQ multiplex PCR; TCRdb's table is partial and in-frame only. The data contain fewer than 90,000 clones, roughly 93% of them singletons. Sequencing was carried out using T cells isolated from PBMCs. These receptor sequences come from a human donor in good health.

This rearrangement joins TRBV4-1 to TRBJ2-7; TRBD2 aligns across 7 bases. The CDR3 sequence is 15 residues long. The V and J ends lost 1 base and 2 bases, in that order; junction bases with no gene match: 5. Germline V gives CDR1 MGHRA, CDR2 YSYEKL. The CDR3 DNA sequence: TGCGCCAGCAGCCAAGGCGGGAGTATAACCTACGAGCAGTACTTC. Its translation is CASSQGGSITYEQYF.

In nucleotides, the CDR3 is TGTGCCAGCAGTTTATCGACTGGTTTTGGGGCCCGCCCAACCTACGAGCAGTACTTC. This encodes CASSLSTGFGARPTYEQYF. The chain carries TRBV28 and TRBJ2-7; the D gene is possibly TRBD1 (5 bases). The V end lost 1 base, the J end lost 2 bases, and 24 bases lay between the germline ends. CDR1 and CDR2 from the germline V gene are MDHEN and SYDVKM. The CDR3 has 19 residues.

J is TRBJ2-1 and V is TRBV4-1, with TRBD2 matching 10 bases. The V segment lost 0 bases and the J segment 5 bases; nucleotides outside the gene matches: 4. CDR3 length equals 16 residues. Germline values: CDR1 MGHRA, CDR2 YSYEKL. The CDR3 DNA follows: TGCGCCAGCAGCCAAGATGTCACTAGCGGGGACAATGAGCAGTTCTTC. Its protein is CASSQDVTSGDNEQFF.

This clone was observed once. In DNA, the CDR3 is TGTGCCAGCTCAACCAAATTGACTAGCGGGACCAATGAGCAGTTCTTC. It translates to CASSTKLTSGTNEQFF. This chain connects TRBV18 to TRBJ2-1; 11 bases are a match to TRBD2. CDR1 and CDR2 from the germline V gene are KGHSH and LQKENI. CDR3 length: 16 amino acids. The trim removed 5 bases at V and 6 bases at J, leaving 9 bases unmatched.

The rearrangement uses TRBV6-5 and TRBJ1-5; the match to TRBD1 covers 7 bases. CDR3 length: 16 residues. V was pared by 4 bases and J by 7 bases, with 13 bases of the junction left unmatched. CDR1 is MNHEY, CDR2 SVGAGI, per germline. The CDR3 bases are TGTGCCAGCAGTTTGACAGGGAGAAGGGTAGGCCAGCCCCAGCATTTT. Its translation is CASSLTGRRVGQPQHF.

CDR3 amino acids: CAWSLGQGREKLFF. Written as DNA, the CDR3 is TGTGCCTGGAGTTTGGGACAGGGTAGGGAAAAACTGTTTTTT. V gene TRBV30 combines with J gene TRBJ1-4; 9 positions agree with TRBD1. The germline CDR1 and CDR2 sequences are GTSNPN and SVGIG (reference sequence). Trimming cost V 2 bases and J 8 bases; bases outside gene matches: 6. The CDR3 extends over 14 amino acids.